The next 32 T cell receptor beta chains were all read from a single sample in a study of blood T cell repertoires in COVID-19. Assay used: immunoSEQ multiplex PCR; TCRdb lists only in-frame clones, some missing. The sample carries 150,000 to 200,000 clones, about 88% recorded once. The source material was PBMCs or T cells enriched from blood (not recorded which). The source is a woman in her 40s with acute COVID-19.

The chain combines TRBV19 with TRBJ2-2; TRBD1 is a possible D gene (5 bases). The CDR3 loop spans 16 amino acids. Germline V lookup: CDR1 LNHDA, CDR2 SQIVND (reference sequence). The V gene lost 9 bases and the J gene lost 2 bases, with 19 bases spanning the gap. CDR3 DNA: TGTGCCAGCCGCGACACCTTCGGACAAAACACCGGGGAGCTGTTTTTT. This codes for CASRDTFGQNTGELFF. Full variable domain (missing parts from reference TRBV19 and TRBJ2-2): DGGITQSPKYLFRKEGQNVTLSCEQNLNHDAMYWYRQDPGQGLRLIYYSQIVNDFQKGDIAEGYSVSREKKESFPLTVTSAQKNPTAFYLCASRDTFGQNTGELFFGEGSRLTVL.

About this clone itself: A read error may produce the germline difference seen at one junction end. This chain uses TRBV30 with TRBJ1-2, with 9 bases lining up with TRBD1. Per the germline V gene, CDR1 is GTSNPN and CDR2 is SVGIG (reference sequence). This CDR3 has 13 amino acids. CDR3 nucleotides: TGTGCCTGGAGGAGTTCGGGACAGGGCAGGCTCCTCTTC. This codes for CAWRSSGQGRLLF.

The J gene is TRBJ2-1, the V gene TRBV7-3; 9 bases fit TRBD1. The germline CDR1 and CDR2 sequences are SGHTA and FQGTGA. V shed 1 base, J shed 2 bases, and the junction held 3 bases outside the gene matches. CDR3 length: 16 amino acids. Here the CDR3 reads CASSLRGTGTYNEQFF. The CDR3, as DNA: TGTGCCAGCAGCTTAAGGGGGACAGGGACCTACAATGAGCAGTTCTTC.

This clone came up once. As DNA, the CDR3 is TGTGCCAGCAGATTAGGGTACCGGGGGGCTATAGATACGCAGTATTTT. This sequence encodes CASRLGYRGAIDTQYF. The chain has TRBV27 and TRBJ2-3, with D maybe TRBD2 (7 bases). The CDR3 sequence is 16 residues long. Trimming cost V 6 bases and J 5 bases, with 21 bases left between them. The germline CDR1 and CDR2 sequences are MNHEY and SMNVEV (reference sequence).

The chain uses TRBV6-1 and TRBJ1-1; 7 nucleotides align to TRBD1. V shed 1 base and J 11 bases; nucleotides not matched to a gene: 7. Germline CDR1 reads MNHNS; CDR2 reads SASEGT. The CDR3 consists of 13 residues. CDR3 sequence: CASSEGRGQEAFF. The CDR3 DNA reads as TGTGCCAGCAGTGAAGGAAGGGGGCAGGAGGCTTTCTTT.

CDR3 in amino acids: CASSLTGFAEKLFF. The CDR3 DNA sequence: TGTGCCAGCAGCCTAACAGGGTTCGCTGAAAAACTGTTTTTT. The chain uses TRBV7-8 and TRBJ1-4; the D gene is possibly TRBD1 (6 bases). Germline assignment: CDR1 SGHVS and CDR2 FQNEAQ. The V and J ends lost 5 bases and 7 bases respectively, with 14 bases between them. This CDR3 contains 14 residues.

This clone was detected once. This chain uses TRBV18 with TRBJ2-1; 8 bases are a match to TRBD1. With V trimmed by 0 bases and J by 2 bases, 0 bases remained unmatched. The germline V gene encodes CDR1 KGHSH and CDR2 LQKENI. This CDR3 has 15 residues. CDR3 nucleotide sequence: TGTGCCAGCTCACCACCGGGACAGGCCTACAATGAGCAGTTCTTC. This gives the protein CASSPPGQAYNEQFF.

The chain uses TRBV7-8 and TRBJ1-1; tentatively, D is TRBD1 (6 bases). CDR3 length: 13 amino acids. Germline CDR1 reads SGHVS; CDR2 reads FQNEAQ. The V gene lost 1 base and the J gene lost 6 bases, with 9 bases spanning the gap. DNA of the CDR3: TGTGCCAGCAGCTTAGACAGGGCGGCTGAAGCTTTCTTT. Protein sequence: CASSLDRAAEAFF. Complete variable domain (other parts from reference TRBV7-8 and TRBJ1-1): GAGVSQSPRYKVAKRGQDVALRCDPISGHVSLFWYQQALGQGPEFLTYFQNEAQLDKSGLPSDRFFAERPEGSVSTLKIQRTQQEDSAVYLCASSLDRAAEAFFGQGTRLTVV.

This chain uses TRBV5-4 with TRBJ2-5; D possibly corresponds to TRBD2 (5 bases). Trimming took 5 bases from V and 2 from J, leaving 10 bases between them. CDR3 length: 13 amino acids. Germline-derived CDR1 and CDR2 are SGHNT and YYREEE (reference sequence). CDR3 sequence reads: CASRTISQETQYF. CDR3 nucleotide sequence: TGTGCCAGCAGGACTATATCTCAAGAGACCCAGTACTTC.

The chain combines TRBV2 with TRBJ1-4; D is unresolved. This CDR3 has 16 residues. The germline V gene has CDR1 SNHLY and CDR2 FYNNEI. With 5 bases removed from V and 11 bases from J, the gap between germline ends came to 24 bases. Written as DNA, the CDR3 is TGTGCCAGCAGTCCAGATCCGGGATTTGGCCAAGGGAAACTGTTTTTT. As protein: CASSPDPGFGQGKLFF.

This rearrangement joins TRBV6-6 to TRBJ2-5; D is unresolved. The CDR3 runs 12 residues. Looked up from germline, CDR1 is MNHNY and CDR2 is SVGAGI (reference sequence). The ends were cut back, 0 bases at V and 5 bases at J, with 4 bases in the middle. In DNA, the CDR3 is TGTGCCAGCAGTTACTCACGGGAGACCCAGTACTTC. As protein: CASSYSRETQYF.

This clone was found once. The rearrangement links TRBV11-1 to TRBJ2-1, with D maybe TRBD1 (5 bases). V lost 5 bases and J lost 0, with 11 bases in between. CDR3 length: 15 amino acids. Germline CDR1 reads SGHAT; CDR2 reads FQDESV (reference sequence). This chain's CDR3 is CASSPHRSSYNEQFF. For the CDR3, the DNA is TGTGCCAGCAGCCCCCACAGGAGCTCCTACAATGAGCAGTTCTTC.

The CDR3: CASHRDNEQFF. In DNA form, the CDR3 reads TGTGCCAGCCACAGGGATAATGAGCAGTTCTTC. V and J are TRBV6-5 and TRBJ2-1; possible D gene TRBD1, 6 bases. V lost 8 bases and J lost 7, with 9 bases in between. The length of the CDR3 is 11 residues. Germline values: CDR1 MNHEY, CDR2 SVGAGI.

This clone was counted once. This rearrangement joins TRBV9 to TRBJ2-5, with 8 positions matching TRBD2. Trimming at V came to 0 bases and at J to 1 base, leaving 5 bases not matched to a gene. The CDR3 covers 16 residues. Germline CDR1 is SGDLS and CDR2 is YYNGEE. The CDR3 region is CASSVGTSGLQETQYF. The CDR3 DNA is TGTGCCAGCAGCGTAGGTACTAGCGGCCTCCAAGAGACCCAGTACTTC.

The chain couples TRBV28 to TRBJ1-4; 9 nucleotides align to TRBD1. The length of the CDR3 is 15 residues. Germline V CDR1 and CDR2: MDHEN, SYDVKM. J was trimmed by 8 bases and V by 3 bases; bases with no gene match: 7. This CDR3 reads CASSFRTGVGEKLFF. The CDR3 coding sequence is TGTGCCAGCAGTTTCCGGACAGGGGTTGGGGAAAAACTGTTTTTT.

The chain uses TRBV30 and TRBJ2-1; possible D gene TRBD2, 6 bases. Germline V gives CDR1 GTSNPN, CDR2 SVGIG (reference sequence). There are 13 residues in the CDR3. Trimming removed 3 bases at V and 16 bases at J, with 22 bases between. This CDR3 reads CAWRAPGGRFSFF. CDR3 nucleotides: TGTGCCTGGAGGGCCCCCGGGGGTAGATTCTCCTTCTTC.

The J gene is TRBJ2-5, the V gene TRBV5-1; 7 nucleotides line up with TRBD2. This CDR3 region has 16 residues. Germline loops: CDR1 SGHRS, CDR2 YFSETQ. The V and J ends lost 1 base and 3 bases, in that order; junction bases with no gene match: 9. This chain's CDR3 is CASSLSLGRGEETQYF. DNA for the CDR3: TGCGCCAGCAGCTTGAGCTTGGGACGGGGGGAAGAGACCCAGTACTTC. The full variable domain, completed using reference TRBV5-1 and TRBJ2-5, is KAGVTQTPRYLIKTRGQQVTLSCSPISGHRSVSWYQQTPGQGLQFLFEYFSETQRNKGNFPGRFSGRQFSNSRSEMNVSTLELGDSALYLCASSLSLGRGEETQYFGPGTRLLVL.

The chain has TRBV11-2 and TRBJ2-7; 8 bases agree with TRBD1. The CDR3 is 15 amino acids. V gave up 3 bases and J gave up 1 base; unmatched junction bases: 5. Germline V gene sequence: CDR1 SGHAT, CDR2 FQNNGV. The CDR3 DNA sequence: TGTGCCAGCAGCTTTCCGACAGGGGTTTCCTACGAGCAGTACTTC. Its protein is CASSFPTGVSYEQYF.

V usage is TRBV7-9 and J usage is TRBJ2-1; D call uncertain. Per germline, CDR1 SEHNR and CDR2 FQNEAQ (reference sequence). The V end lost 4 bases, the J end lost 0 bases, and 10 bases lay between the germline ends. This CDR3 comprises 15 residues. The CDR3 loop reads CASSYYASSYNEQFF. DNA for the CDR3: TGTGCCAGCAGCTATTACGCGAGCTCCTACAATGAGCAGTTCTTC.

The gene calls are TRBV9 and TRBJ2-1; 12 bases are shared with TRBD2. After removal of 3 bases from V and 8 bases from J, the junction contained 9 bases not matched to a gene. The CDR3 loop spans 16 amino acids. Germline assignment: CDR1 SGDLS and CDR2 YYNGEE. The chain's CDR3 is CASSAHRLAGEHEQFF. The CDR3 DNA sequence: TGTGCCAGCAGCGCCCATCGACTAGCGGGAGAGCATGAGCAGTTCTTC.

V and J are TRBV6-1 and TRBJ1-6; 8 positions match TRBD1. CDR3 size: 17 residues. Germline V gene data show CDR1 as MNHNS and CDR2 as SASEGT. V was clipped by 4 bases and J by 7 bases; unmatched bases: 12. The CDR3 sequence is CASSVNLPGGANSPLHF. The CDR3 nucleotides read TGTGCCAGCAGTGTTAACCTTCCAGGGGGCGCCAATTCACCCCTCCACTTT.

The chain recombines TRBV2 with TRBJ1-2; 7 bases align to TRBD1. This CDR3 contains 13 residues. V dropped 7 bases and J dropped 2; count of bases not matched to a gene: 4. CDR1 and CDR2 from the germline V gene are SNHLY and FYNNEI. CDR3 DNA: TGTGCCAGCAACCTACAGGGGAACTATGGCTACACCTTC. Translated, it gives CASNLQGNYGYTF.

CDR3 in amino acids: CASSLLQPSYGYTF. CDR3 DNA: TGTGCCAGCAGCTTACTACAGCCCTCCTATGGCTACACCTTC. J is TRBJ1-2 and V is TRBV7-9, with D uncertain. The V gene's germline CDR1 is SEHNR and CDR2 FQNEAQ (reference sequence). V lost 2 bases and J lost 4, with 11 bases in between. This CDR3 has 14 residues.

This rearrangement joins TRBV6-1 to TRBJ2-2, with 9 nucleotides matching TRBD1. Trimming cost V 2 bases and J 7 bases; bases outside gene matches: 5. Germline CDR1 and CDR2: MNHNS and SASEGT. The CDR3 totals 15 residues. The CDR3 sequence: CASSERTGVGGELFF. The CDR3 DNA reads as TGTGCCAGCAGTGAAAGGACAGGGGTTGGCGGGGAGCTGTTTTTT.

The rearrangement joins TRBV18 to TRBJ2-7; a possible D gene is TRBD1 (5 bases). V lost 2 bases, J lost 0 bases, and 8 bases lay in between. CDR3 size: 14 residues. Per the germline V gene, CDR1 is KGHSH and CDR2 is LQKENI. CDR3 coding DNA: TGTGCCAGCTCACCAAGGGGCAGCTCCTACGAGCAGTACTTC. Protein product: CASSPRGSSYEQYF.

V usage is TRBV6-2 or TRBV6-3 and J usage is TRBJ2-7; TRBD2 aligns across 7 bases. After removal of 5 bases from V and 5 bases from J, the junction contained 3 bases not matched to a gene. The CDR3 is 12 amino acids. CDR1 is MNHEY, CDR2 SVGEGT, per germline. The CDR3 coding sequence is TGTGCCAGCAGTCGGACTAGGGACGAGCAGTACTTC. It codes for CASSRTRDEQYF.

This chain links TRBV7-2 with TRBJ2-5, with a weak D call TRBD2 (6 bases). Germline V gene sequence: CDR1 SGHTA, CDR2 FQGNSA. This CDR3 has 18 amino acids. Trimming shortened V by 1 base and J by 1 base, and 19 bases separated the two germline ends. The CDR3 DNA sequence: TGTGCCAGCAGCTTAGATGTGGGACTCGGAACGATCCAAGAGACCCAGTACTTC. This codes for CASSLDVGLGTIQETQYF.

The J gene is TRBJ2-2, the V gene TRBV19; 12 nucleotides agree with TRBD1. The CDR3 loop spans 17 amino acids. Germline trimming cut 4 bases from V and 1 base from J; bases unmatched to any gene: 4. The germline CDR1 and CDR2 sequences are LNHDA and SQIVND (reference sequence). CDR3 bases: TGTGCCAGTAGTAGGGACAGGGGGCTCGTGAACACCGGGGAGCTGTTTTTT. Its translation is CASSRDRGLVNTGELFF.

The chain couples TRBV5-1 to TRBJ2-7, with 9 bases identical to TRBD1. The germline V gene has CDR1 SGHRS and CDR2 YFSETQ. CDR3 length: 14 residues. The junction had 7 bases not matched to a gene; V was cut back by 4 bases and J by 5 bases. CDR3 residues: CASSQDRGPDEQYF. In DNA, the CDR3 is TGCGCCAGCAGCCAGGACAGGGGTCCGGACGAGCAGTACTTC.

The V gene is TRBV3-1 (or the pseudogene TRBV3-2), the J gene TRBJ2-3, with 11 bases that match TRBD2. With 1 base clipped from V and 4 bases from J, the junction kept 4 bases outside the gene matches. The germline V gene encodes CDR1 LGHDT and CDR2 YNNKEL (reference sequence). The CDR3 is made up of 16 amino acids. The CDR3 region is CASSQVAGGPSDTQYF. The CDR3 region has the DNA TGTGCCAGCAGCCAAGTAGCGGGGGGGCCCTCAGATACGCAGTATTTT.

This clone has a single count. The V call is TRBV6-6, the J call TRBJ1-5; TRBD1 aligns across 7 bases. J lost 0 bases, V lost 5 bases, and 19 bases had no gene match. Germline V lookup: CDR1 MNHNY, CDR2 SVGAGI (reference sequence). This CDR3 is 20 amino acids long. CDR3 in amino acids: CASSPTRQGSPYYSNQPQHF. The CDR3 bases are TGTGCCAGCAGTCCAACTAGACAGGGTTCCCCTTACTATAGCAATCAGCCCCAGCATTTT.

V and J are TRBV5-6 and TRBJ1-4; TRBD1 matches at 7 bases. This CDR3 spans 15 amino acids. In germline, CDR1 is SGHDT, CDR2 YYEEEE. Trimming removed 4 bases from V and 5 bases from J; junction bases left unmatched: 8. CDR3 sequence reads: CASSQMDRYNEKLFF. For the CDR3, the DNA is TGTGCCAGCAGCCAAATGGACAGGTACAATGAAAAACTGTTTTTT. The whole variable domain, remainder taken from reference TRBV5-6 and TRBJ1-4, is DAGVTQSPTHLIKTRGQQVTLRCSPKSGHDTVSWYQQALGQGPQFIFQYYEEEERQRGNFPDRFSGHQFPNYSSELNVNALLLGDSALYLCASSQMDRYNEKLFFGSGTQLSVL.